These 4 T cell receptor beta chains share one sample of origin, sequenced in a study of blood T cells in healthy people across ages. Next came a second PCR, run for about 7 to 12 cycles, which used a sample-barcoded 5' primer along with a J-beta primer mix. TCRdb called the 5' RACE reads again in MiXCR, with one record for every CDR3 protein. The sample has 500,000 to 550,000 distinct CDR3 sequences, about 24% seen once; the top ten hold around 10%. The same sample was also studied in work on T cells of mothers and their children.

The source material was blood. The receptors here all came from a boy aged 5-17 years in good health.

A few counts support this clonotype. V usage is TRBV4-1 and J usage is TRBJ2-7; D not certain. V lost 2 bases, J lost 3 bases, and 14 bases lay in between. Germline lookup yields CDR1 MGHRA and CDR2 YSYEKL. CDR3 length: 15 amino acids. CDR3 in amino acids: CASSQSPQTLYEQYF. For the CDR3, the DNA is TGCGCCAGCAGCCAAAGTCCCCAGACCCTCTACGAGCAGTACTTC.

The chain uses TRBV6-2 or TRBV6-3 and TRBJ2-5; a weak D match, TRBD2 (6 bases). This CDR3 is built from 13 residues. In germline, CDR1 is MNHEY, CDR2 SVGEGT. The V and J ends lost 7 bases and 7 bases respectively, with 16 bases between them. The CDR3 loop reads CASTDAPGGTQYF. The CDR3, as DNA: TGTGCCAGCACCGACGCCCCCGGGGGGACCCAGTACTTC.

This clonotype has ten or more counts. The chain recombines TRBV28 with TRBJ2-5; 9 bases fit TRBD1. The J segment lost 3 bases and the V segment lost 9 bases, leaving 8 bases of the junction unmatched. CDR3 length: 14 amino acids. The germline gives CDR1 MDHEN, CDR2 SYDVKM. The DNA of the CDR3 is TGTGCCAGTCGGACAGGGGCTCTTGAAGAGACCCAGTACTTC. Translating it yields CASRTGALEETQYF.

In DNA form, the CDR3 reads TGTGCCAGTAGTCTGCTTTGGGCGGGAGGGGGCAATGAGCAGTTCTTC. It specifies CASSLLWAGGGNEQFF. This sequence joins TRBV19 and TRBJ2-1; 9 bases line up with TRBD2. The germline CDR1 and CDR2 sequences are LNHDA and SQIVND (reference sequence). The CDR3 sequence is 16 residues long. With V trimmed by 5 bases and J by 6 bases, 11 bases remained unmatched. Variable domain in full (rest from reference TRBV19 and TRBJ2-1): DGGITQSPKYLFRKEGQNVTLSCEQNLNHDAMYWYRQDPGQGLRLIYYSQIVNDFQKGDIAEGYSVSREKKESFPLTVTSAQKNPTAFYLCASSLLWAGGGNEQFFGPGTRLTVL.